Listed here are 19 T cell receptor beta chains from one sample, sequenced in a study of CD8+CD57+ T cells in acquired aplastic anemia. For CDR3 and TCR beta VDJ profiling, genomic DNA was the template used. TCRdb itself ran the reads through MiXCR, one entry per CDR3 protein. In the table there are hundreds of thousands of distinct CDR3 sequences, approximately 70% of which are singletons. The sample consisted of sorted CD4+, CD8+, or CD8+CD57+ T cells (not recorded which) from PBMCs. All receptors come from a human donor in good health, serving as a control.

As concerns this clonotype: One junction end disagrees with the germline gene, perhaps due to a read error. V and J are TRBV11-1 and TRBJ2-3; TRBD2 agrees at 8 bases. The CDR3 extends over 17 amino acids. Germline V lookup: CDR1 SGHAT, CDR2 FQDESV (reference sequence). The CDR3 reads CASSLGVTRGGTDTQYF. The CDR3 DNA reads TGCGCCAGCAGCCTGGGCGTGACTCGCGGGGGGACAGATACGCAGTATTTT.

As for this clonotype: Germline is not matched at one junction end, which may reflect a read error. This chain links TRBV7-2 with TRBJ1-5; D possibly corresponds to TRBD1 (6 bases). Germline V CDR1 and CDR2: SGHTA, FQGNSA. The CDR3 has 15 residues. The CDR3 DNA reads TGCGCCAGCAGCTTAACCAGGGGAAGAGATCAGCCCCAGCATTTT. Protein sequence: CASSLTRGRDQPQHF.

This clonotype showed up many times. The gene calls are TRBV19 and TRBJ1-4, with 7 nucleotides matching TRBD1. The CDR3 spans 15 residues. The V segment lost 2 bases and the J segment 4 bases; nucleotides outside the gene matches: 4. Germline V CDR1 and CDR2: LNHDA, SQIVND (reference sequence). The CDR3 protein is CASSILGQNNEKLFF. Written as DNA, the CDR3 is TGTGCCAGTAGTATATTGGGACAGAATAATGAAAAACTGTTTTTT. The complete variable domain, with remaining parts taken from reference TRBV19 and TRBJ1-4, reads DGGITQSPKYLFRKEGQNVTLSCEQNLNHDAMYWYRQDPGQGLRLIYYSQIVNDFQKGDIAEGYSVSREKKESFPLTVTSAQKNPTAFYLCASSILGQNNEKLFFGSGTQLSVL.

In this sample, this clonotype turned up many times. This chain uses TRBV20-1 with TRBJ2-7; 8 positions match TRBD2. V trimming: 3 bases; J trimming: 4 bases; junction bases outside the gene matches: 11. This CDR3 contains 15 residues. CDR1 and CDR2 (germline): DFQATT, SNEGSKA (reference sequence). In DNA, the CDR3 is TGCAGTGCTAGGCCCTGGGCGGGGGGCGTTTACGAGCAGTACTTC. The encoded protein is CSARPWAGGVYEQYF.

This clonotype showed up just once. The genes are TRBV9 and TRBJ2-1; 7 bases are a match to TRBD1. The CDR3 is 14 residues long. J gave up 6 bases and V 9 bases, and 12 bases lay outside the gene matches. Germline CDR1 is SGDLS and CDR2 is YYNGEE. DNA of the CDR3: TGTGCCATCAGTGAGCCGACAGGGTTCAATGAGCAGTTCTTC. It yields the protein CAISEPTGFNEQFF. The full variable domain, in which reference TRBV9 and TRBJ2-1 provide the parts outside the CDR3, is DSGVTQTPKHLITATGQRVTLRCSPRSGDLSVYWYQQSLDQGLQFLIQYYNGEERAKGNILERFSAQQFPDLHSELNLSSLELGDSALYFCAISEPTGFNEQFFGPGTRLTVL.

This clonotype was found many times. The chain has TRBV12-3 or TRBV12-4 and TRBJ2-7; 11 positions match TRBD2. The ends lost 2 bases at V and 0 bases at J; junction bases unmatched: 6. This CDR3 region has 17 residues. CDR3 DNA sequence: TGTGCCAGCAGTTTAATGAGACTAGCGGGGAGCTCCTACGAGCAGTACTTC. Encoded protein: CASSLMRLAGSSYEQYF.

For this clonotype: Here the CDR3 omits its conserved ending phenylalanine or tryptophan, so a read error is the likely source. The DNA is left out, because the CDR3 cannot be placed on it with certainty; the CDR3 is given as TCRdb lists it. This CDR3 is CASSSRTRFTTTI. The rearrangement joins TRBV7-3 to TRBJ1-3. The length of the CDR3 is 13 amino acids, counting both ends. Germline V gene lookup returns CDR1 SGHTA and CDR2 FQGTGA.

This clonotype was found many times. The CDR3 DNA reads as TGTGCCAGCAGCTTGGTTGCAGGGAGGGTTCATGCGCAGTATTTT. This sequence encodes CASSLVAGRVHAQYF. This chain uses TRBV5-8 with TRBJ2-3; 7 nucleotides match TRBD2. V was clipped by 0 bases and J by 10 bases; unmatched bases: 11. Germline V CDR1 and CDR2: SGHTS, YDEGEE. This CDR3 spans 15 amino acids. The full variable domain, its missing parts supplied by reference TRBV5-8 and TRBJ2-3, is EAGVTQSPTHLIKTRGQQATLRCSPISGHTSVYWYQQALGLGLQFLLWYDEGEERNRGNFPPRFSGRQFPNYSSELNVNALELEDSALYLCASSLVAGRVHAQYFGPGTRLTVL.

This chain uses TRBV7-8 with TRBJ1-5; 7 nucleotides align to TRBD1. Germline V lookup: CDR1 SGHVS, CDR2 FQNEAQ. The CDR3 consists of 15 residues. V lost 5 bases, J lost 16 bases, and 20 bases stayed unmatched. The CDR3 region has the DNA TGTGCCAGCAGCCCGGGGACAGCCGGCAGCCAAGAGACCCATTTT. It specifies CASSPGTAGSQETHF.

This chain links TRBV5-1 with TRBJ2-7, with TRBD2 matching over 8 bases. J lost 2 bases, V lost 3 bases, and 13 bases had no gene match. Germline V gene lookup returns CDR1 SGHRS and CDR2 YFSETQ. The CDR3 is 17 amino acids. This CDR3 is CASSSGGSGDKTYEQYF. The CDR3 nucleotides are TGCGCCAGCAGCTCGGGGGGGTCAGGAGACAAAACCTACGAGCAGTACTTC.

The rearrangement links TRBV10-3 to TRBJ2-1, with TRBD2 matching 12 bases. The ends lost 6 bases at V and 9 bases at J; junction bases unmatched: 9. This CDR3 has 15 amino acids. The V gene's germline CDR1 is ENHRY and CDR2 SYGVKD. CDR3 residues: CAISWASGGAVEQFF. In nucleotides, the CDR3 is TGTGCCATCAGCTGGGCTAGCGGGGGGGCGGTTGAGCAGTTCTTC.

The chain recombines TRBV5-6 with TRBJ1-4; D gene ambiguous. This CDR3 is 14 amino acids long. V was clipped by 3 bases and J by 8 bases, with 14 bases between them. CDR1 is SGHDT, CDR2 YYEEEE, per germline. The CDR3 DNA reads TGTGCCAGCAGCTCCTATCCCCGGGAAGAAAAACTGTTTTTT. Residues: CASSSYPREEKLFF.

With respect to this clonotype: At one boundary the junction diverges from the germline segment, which might be a read error. For the CDR3, the DNA is TGTGCCACCAGCTCAGAACGGTCCTACGAGCAGTACTTTTTT. Residues: CATSSERSYEQYFF. The chain carries TRBV7-2 and TRBJ1-4; D not certain. This CDR3 is 14 amino acids long. Germline lookup yields CDR1 SGHTA and CDR2 FQGNSA.

Notes on this clonotype: One junction end disagrees with the germline gene, perhaps due to a read error. The chain carries TRBV5-1 and TRBJ1-2; D unclear. The CDR3 is made up of 13 amino acids. Germline V lookup: CDR1 SGHRS, CDR2 YFSETQ. The CDR3 region is CASKDVTYYGYTF. The CDR3 coding sequence is TGTGCCAGCAAGGACGTGACGTACTATGGTTACACCTTC.

This clonotype was seen once. A read error may account for a junction end that differs from germline. V usage is TRBV7-9 and J usage is TRBJ2-7, with 7 bases identical to TRBD1. This CDR3 region has 15 residues. Germline assignment: CDR1 SEHNR and CDR2 FQNEAQ (reference sequence). CDR3 in amino acids: CASSLERGLVYEQYF. CDR3 coding DNA: TGCGCCAGCAGCCTCGAAAGGGGGCTGGTCTACGAGCAGTACTTC.

A word on this clonotype: The junction and the germline gene differ at one end; a read error may be behind it. This chain's CDR3 is CASSLARVGGYFF. For the CDR3, the DNA is TGTGCCAGCAGCTTGGCCAGGGTCGGTGGCTACTTCTTC. This chain connects TRBV7-3 to TRBJ1-1, with D possibly matching TRBD1 (5 bases). Germline V lookup: CDR1 SGHTA, CDR2 FQGTGA. The CDR3 runs 13 residues. The full variable domain, in which reference TRBV7-3 and TRBJ1-1 provide the parts outside the CDR3, is GAGVSQTPSNKVTEKGKYVELRCDPISGHTALYWYRQSLGQGPEFLIYFQGTGAADDSGLPNDRFFAVRPEGSVSTLKIQRTERGDSAVYLCASSLARVGGYFFGQGTRLTVV.

V gene TRBV10-3 combines with J gene TRBJ1-5, with a tentative D call TRBD1 (6 bases). The CDR3 has 17 residues. In germline, CDR1 is ENHRY, CDR2 SYGVKD. The V end lost 10 bases, the J end lost 2 bases, and 24 bases lay between the germline ends. CDR3 loop: CASCGGGGGLGNQPQHF. The CDR3 nucleotides are TGTGCCAGCTGTGGGGGCGGAGGAGGACTTGGCAATCAGCCCCAGCATTTT.

This clonotype was counted a single time. The chain carries TRBV5-1 and TRBJ1-6; TRBD1 is a possible D gene (6 bases). Germline loops: CDR1 SGHRS, CDR2 YFSETQ. V lost 0 bases to trimming and J lost 9 bases, with 13 bases between them. This CDR3 has 15 amino acids. CDR3 DNA: TGCGCCAGCAGCTTGGAGGGGGGTTACACTTCACCCCTCCACTTT. This codes for CASSLEGGYTSPLHF. The variable domain in full, with the rest retrieved from reference TRBV5-1 and TRBJ1-6, is KAGVTQTPRYLIKTRGQQVTLSCSPISGHRSVSWYQQTPGQGLQFLFEYFSETQRNKGNFPGRFSGRQFSNSRSEMNVSTLELGDSALYLCASSLEGGYTSPLHFGNGTRLTVT.

The gene calls are TRBV2 and TRBJ2-7; TRBD1 is a possible D gene (6 bases). Trimming shortened V by 7 bases and J by 2 bases, and 12 bases separated the two germline ends. The germline CDR1 and CDR2 sequences are SNHLY and FYNNEI. CDR3 size: 13 residues. CDR3 protein: CASNRDRPYEQYF. Written as DNA, the CDR3 is TGTGCCAGCAATCGCGACAGGCCCTACGAGCAGTACTTC.